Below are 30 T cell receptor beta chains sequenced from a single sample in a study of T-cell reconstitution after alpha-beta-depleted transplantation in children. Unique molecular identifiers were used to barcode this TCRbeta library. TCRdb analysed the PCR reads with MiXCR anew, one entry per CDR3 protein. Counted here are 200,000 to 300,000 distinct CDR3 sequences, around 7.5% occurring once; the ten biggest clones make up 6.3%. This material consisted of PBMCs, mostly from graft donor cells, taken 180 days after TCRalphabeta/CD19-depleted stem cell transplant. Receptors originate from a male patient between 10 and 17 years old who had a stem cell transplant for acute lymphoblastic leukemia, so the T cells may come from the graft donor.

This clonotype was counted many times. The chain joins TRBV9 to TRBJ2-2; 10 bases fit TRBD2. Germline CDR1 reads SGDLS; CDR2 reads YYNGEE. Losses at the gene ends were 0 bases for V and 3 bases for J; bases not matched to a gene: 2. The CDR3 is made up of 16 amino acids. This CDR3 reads CASSVGTSGHTGELFF. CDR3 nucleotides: TGTGCCAGCAGCGTAGGGACTAGCGGCCACACCGGGGAGCTGTTTTTT.

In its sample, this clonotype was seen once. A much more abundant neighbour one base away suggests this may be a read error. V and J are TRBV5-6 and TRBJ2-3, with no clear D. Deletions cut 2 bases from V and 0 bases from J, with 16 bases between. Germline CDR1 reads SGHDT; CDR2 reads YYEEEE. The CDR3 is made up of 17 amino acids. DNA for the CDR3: TGTGCCAGCAGCTTATTCAGCAGGCGAGATAGCACAGATACGCAGTATTTT. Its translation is CASSLFSRRDSTDTQYF.

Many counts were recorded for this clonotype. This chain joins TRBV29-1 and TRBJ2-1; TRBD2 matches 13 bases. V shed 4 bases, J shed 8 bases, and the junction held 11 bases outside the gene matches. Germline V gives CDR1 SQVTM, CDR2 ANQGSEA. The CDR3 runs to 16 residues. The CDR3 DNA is TGCAGCGTTGGTCCCGTACTAGCGGGAGGGTGGGATGAGCAGTTCTTC. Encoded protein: CSVGPVLAGGWDEQFF.

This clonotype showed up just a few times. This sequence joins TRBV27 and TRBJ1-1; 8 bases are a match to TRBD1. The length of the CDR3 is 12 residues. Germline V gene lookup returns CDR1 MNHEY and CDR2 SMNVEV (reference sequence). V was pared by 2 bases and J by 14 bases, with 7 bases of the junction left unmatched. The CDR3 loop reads CASSLQGARPFF. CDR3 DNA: TGTGCCAGCAGTTTACAGGGGGCGCGTCCCTTCTTT.

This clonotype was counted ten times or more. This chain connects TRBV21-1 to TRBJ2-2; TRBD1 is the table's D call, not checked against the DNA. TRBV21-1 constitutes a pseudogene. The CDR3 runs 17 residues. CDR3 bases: TGTGCCAGCAGCAAAGTGGGGGCCGGCGGTCTCACCGGGGAGCTGTTTTTT. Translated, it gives CASSKVGAGGLTGELFF.

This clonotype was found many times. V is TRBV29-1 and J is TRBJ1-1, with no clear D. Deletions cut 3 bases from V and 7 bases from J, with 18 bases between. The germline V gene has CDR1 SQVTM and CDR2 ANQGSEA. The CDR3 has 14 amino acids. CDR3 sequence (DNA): TGCAGCGTTGAGACGTCCCTTTTGATAGGTGAAGCTTTCTTT. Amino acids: CSVETSLLIGEAFF.

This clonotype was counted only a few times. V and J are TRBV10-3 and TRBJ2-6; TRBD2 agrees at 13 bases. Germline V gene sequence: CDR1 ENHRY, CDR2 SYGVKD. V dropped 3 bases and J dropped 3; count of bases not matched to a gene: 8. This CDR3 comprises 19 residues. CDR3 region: CAISDRTSGSSIGANVLTF. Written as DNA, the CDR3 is TGTGCCATCAGTGACCGGACTAGCGGGAGTAGTATTGGGGCCAACGTCCTGACTTTC.

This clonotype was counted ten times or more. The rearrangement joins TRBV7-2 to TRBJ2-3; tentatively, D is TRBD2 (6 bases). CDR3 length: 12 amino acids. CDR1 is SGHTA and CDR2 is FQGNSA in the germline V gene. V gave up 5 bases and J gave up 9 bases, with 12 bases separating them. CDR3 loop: CASSVLAGTQYF. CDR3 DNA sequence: TGTGCCAGCAGCGTACTAGCCGGAACGCAGTATTTT.

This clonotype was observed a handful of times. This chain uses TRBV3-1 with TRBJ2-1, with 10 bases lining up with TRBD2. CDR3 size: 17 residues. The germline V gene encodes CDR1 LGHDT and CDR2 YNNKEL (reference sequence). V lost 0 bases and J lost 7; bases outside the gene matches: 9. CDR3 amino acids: CASSQDRRTSGKNEQFF. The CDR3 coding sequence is TGTGCCAGCAGCCAAGATAGGCGTACTAGCGGGAAGAATGAGCAGTTCTTC.

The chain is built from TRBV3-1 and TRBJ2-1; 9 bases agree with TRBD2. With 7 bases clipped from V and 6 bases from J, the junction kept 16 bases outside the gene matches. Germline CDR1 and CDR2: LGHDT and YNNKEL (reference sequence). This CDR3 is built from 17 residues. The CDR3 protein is CASTKEGGGRAFNEQFF. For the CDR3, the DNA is TGTGCCAGCACCAAAGAAGGTGGCGGGAGGGCCTTCAATGAGCAGTTCTTC.

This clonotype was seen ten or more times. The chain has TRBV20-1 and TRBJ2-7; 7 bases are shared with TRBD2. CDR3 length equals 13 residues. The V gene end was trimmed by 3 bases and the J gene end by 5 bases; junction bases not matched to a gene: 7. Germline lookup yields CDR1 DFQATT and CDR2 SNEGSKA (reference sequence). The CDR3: CSASLGGRHEQYF. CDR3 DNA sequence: TGCAGTGCTAGCCTGGGGGGGAGACACGAGCAGTACTTC.

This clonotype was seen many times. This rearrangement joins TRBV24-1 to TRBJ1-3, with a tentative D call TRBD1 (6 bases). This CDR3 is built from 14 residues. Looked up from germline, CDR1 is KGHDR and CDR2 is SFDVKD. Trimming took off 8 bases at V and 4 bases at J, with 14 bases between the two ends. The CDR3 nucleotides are TGTGCCACCATGCAGGGGTTATACGGAAACACCATATATTTT. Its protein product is CATMQGLYGNTIYF.

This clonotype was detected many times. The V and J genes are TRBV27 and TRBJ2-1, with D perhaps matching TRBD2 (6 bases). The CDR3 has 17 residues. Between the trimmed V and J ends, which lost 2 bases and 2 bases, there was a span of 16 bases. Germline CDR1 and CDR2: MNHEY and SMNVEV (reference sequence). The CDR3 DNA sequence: TGTGCCAGCAGTTTAGTCATCGGGACTTTCCCCTACAATGAGCAGTTCTTC. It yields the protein CASSLVIGTFPYNEQFF.

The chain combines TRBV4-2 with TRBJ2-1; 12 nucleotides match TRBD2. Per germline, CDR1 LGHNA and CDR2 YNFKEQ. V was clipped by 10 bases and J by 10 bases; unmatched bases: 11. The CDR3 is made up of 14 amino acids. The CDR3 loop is CAIGPGLAGREQFF. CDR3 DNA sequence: TGTGCCATCGGCCCCGGACTAGCGGGACGGGAGCAGTTCTTC.

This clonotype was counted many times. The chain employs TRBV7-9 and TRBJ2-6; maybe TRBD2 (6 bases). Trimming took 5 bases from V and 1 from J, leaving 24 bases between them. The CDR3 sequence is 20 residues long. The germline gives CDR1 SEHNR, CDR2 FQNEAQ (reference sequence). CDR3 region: CASSRPARGGSGSGANVLTF. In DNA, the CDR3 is TGTGCCAGCAGCCGCCCGGCGCGGGGCGGCTCCGGATCTGGGGCCAACGTCCTGACTTTC.

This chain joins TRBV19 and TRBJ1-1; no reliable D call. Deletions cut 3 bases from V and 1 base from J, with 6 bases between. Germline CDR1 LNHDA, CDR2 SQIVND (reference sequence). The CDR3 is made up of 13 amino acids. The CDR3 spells CASSIGWNTEAFF. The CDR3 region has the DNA TGTGCCAGTAGTATCGGCTGGAACACTGAAGCTTTCTTT.

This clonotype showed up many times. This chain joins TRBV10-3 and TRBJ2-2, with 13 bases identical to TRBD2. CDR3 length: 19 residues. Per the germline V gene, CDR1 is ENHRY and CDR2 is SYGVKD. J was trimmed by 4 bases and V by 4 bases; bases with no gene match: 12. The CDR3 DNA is TGTGCCATCAGTGTTGAGAGGACTAGCGGGAGACTCGGCACCGGGGAGCTGTTTTTT. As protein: CAISVERTSGRLGTGELFF.

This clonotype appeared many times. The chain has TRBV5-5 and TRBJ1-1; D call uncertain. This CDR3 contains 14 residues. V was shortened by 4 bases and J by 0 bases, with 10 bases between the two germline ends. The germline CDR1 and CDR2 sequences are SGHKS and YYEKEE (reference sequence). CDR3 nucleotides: TGTGCCAGCAGCCCCAGTGTAGTGAACACTGAAGCTTTCTTT. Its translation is CASSPSVVNTEAFF.

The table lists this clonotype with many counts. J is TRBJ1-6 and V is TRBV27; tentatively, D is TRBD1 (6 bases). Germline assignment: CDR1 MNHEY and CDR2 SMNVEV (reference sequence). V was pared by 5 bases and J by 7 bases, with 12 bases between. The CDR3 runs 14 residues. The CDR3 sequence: CASSPGTLNSPLHF. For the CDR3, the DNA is TGTGCCAGCAGTCCCGGGACACTGAATTCACCCCTCCACTTT.

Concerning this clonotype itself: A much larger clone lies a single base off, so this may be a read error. DNA of the CDR3: TGTGCCGGCAGCGTGGGAGGACATCCCAAAGCCGGGGAGCTGTTTTTT. Translating gives CAGSVGGHPKAGELFF. This chain links TRBV9 with TRBJ2-2; a weak D match, TRBD2 (6 bases). This CDR3 has 16 amino acids. Germline V gene data show CDR1 as SGDLS and CDR2 as YYNGEE.

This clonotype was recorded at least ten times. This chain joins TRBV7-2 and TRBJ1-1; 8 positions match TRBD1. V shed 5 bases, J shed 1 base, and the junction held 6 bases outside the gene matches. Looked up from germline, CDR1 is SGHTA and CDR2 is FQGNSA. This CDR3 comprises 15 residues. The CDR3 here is CASSPRDRPNTEAFF. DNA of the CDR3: TGTGCCAGCAGCCCTAGGGACAGGCCGAACACTGAAGCTTTCTTT.

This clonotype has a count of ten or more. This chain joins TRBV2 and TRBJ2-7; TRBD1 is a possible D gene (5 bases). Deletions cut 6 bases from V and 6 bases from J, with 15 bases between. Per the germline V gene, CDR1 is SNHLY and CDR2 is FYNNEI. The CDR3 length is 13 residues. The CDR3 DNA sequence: TGTGCCAGCAGCGCCTCAGGGTTAGGCGAGCAGTACTTC. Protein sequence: CASSASGLGEQYF.

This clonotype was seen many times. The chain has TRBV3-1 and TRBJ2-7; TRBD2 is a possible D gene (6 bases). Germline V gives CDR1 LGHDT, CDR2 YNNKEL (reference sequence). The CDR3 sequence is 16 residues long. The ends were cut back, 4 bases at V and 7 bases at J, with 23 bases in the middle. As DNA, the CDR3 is TGTGCCAGCAGCCCCCATGCAGGACTACCTCTGGGGGAGCAGTACTTC. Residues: CASSPHAGLPLGEQYF.

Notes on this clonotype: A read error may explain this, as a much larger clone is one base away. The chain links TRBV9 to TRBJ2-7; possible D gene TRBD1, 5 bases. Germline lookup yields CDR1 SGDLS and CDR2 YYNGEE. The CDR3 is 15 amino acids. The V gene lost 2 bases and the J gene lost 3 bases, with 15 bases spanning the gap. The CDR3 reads CASSVWGPNIYEQYF. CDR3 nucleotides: TGTGCCAGCAGCGTGTGGGGCCCGAATATCTACGAGCAGTACTTC.

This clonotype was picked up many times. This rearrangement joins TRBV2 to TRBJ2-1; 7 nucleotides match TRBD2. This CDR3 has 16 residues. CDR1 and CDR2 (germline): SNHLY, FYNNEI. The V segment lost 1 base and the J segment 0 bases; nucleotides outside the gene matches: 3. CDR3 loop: CASSEGLAVSYNEQFF. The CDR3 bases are TGTGCCAGCAGTGAAGGGCTAGCGGTCTCCTACAATGAGCAGTTCTTC.

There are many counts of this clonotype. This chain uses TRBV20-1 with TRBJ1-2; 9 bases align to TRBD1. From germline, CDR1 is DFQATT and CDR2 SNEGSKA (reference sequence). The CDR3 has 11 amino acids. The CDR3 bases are TGCAGACCGGGACAGGGATTCGGCTACACCTTC. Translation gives CRPGQGFGYTF.

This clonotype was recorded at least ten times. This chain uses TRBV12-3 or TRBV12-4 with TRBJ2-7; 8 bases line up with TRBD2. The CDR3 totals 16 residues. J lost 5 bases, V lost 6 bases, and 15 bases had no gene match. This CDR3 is CASSLGGGPLWDEQYF. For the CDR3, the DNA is TGTGCCAGCAGCCTGGGCGGGGGGCCCCTCTGGGACGAGCAGTACTTC.

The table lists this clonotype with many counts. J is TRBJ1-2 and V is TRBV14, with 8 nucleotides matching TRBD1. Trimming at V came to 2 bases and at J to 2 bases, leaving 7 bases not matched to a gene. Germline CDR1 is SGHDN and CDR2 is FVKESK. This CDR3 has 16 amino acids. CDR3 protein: CASSQPGTGLNYGYTF. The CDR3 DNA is TGTGCCAGCAGCCAACCTGGGACAGGCTTAAACTATGGCTACACCTTC.

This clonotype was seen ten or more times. DNA for the CDR3: TGCAGCGTTGAGAAGTCAGGGAGGAACTATGGCTACACCTTC. It translates to CSVEKSGRNYGYTF. The V and J genes are TRBV29-1 and TRBJ1-2; a possible D gene is TRBD1 (5 bases). V lost 3 bases and J 2 bases, leaving 13 bases between the germline ends. The germline V gene encodes CDR1 SQVTM and CDR2 ANQGSEA. This CDR3 has 14 amino acids.

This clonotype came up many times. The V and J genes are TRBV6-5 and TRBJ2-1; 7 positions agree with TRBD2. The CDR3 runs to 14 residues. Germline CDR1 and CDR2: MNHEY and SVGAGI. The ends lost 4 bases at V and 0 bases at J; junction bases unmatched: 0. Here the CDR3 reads CASSSSGSYNEQFF. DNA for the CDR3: TGTGCCAGCAGTTCTAGCGGCTCCTACAATGAGCAGTTCTTC.